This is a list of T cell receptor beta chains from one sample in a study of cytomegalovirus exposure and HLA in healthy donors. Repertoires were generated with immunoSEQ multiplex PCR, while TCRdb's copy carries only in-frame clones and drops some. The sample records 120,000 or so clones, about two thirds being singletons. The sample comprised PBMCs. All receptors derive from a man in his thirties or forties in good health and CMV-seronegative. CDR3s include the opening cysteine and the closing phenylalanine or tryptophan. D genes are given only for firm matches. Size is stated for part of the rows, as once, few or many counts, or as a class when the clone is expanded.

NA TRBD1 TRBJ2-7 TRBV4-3 TGCGCCAGCAGCCAAGGTCGGGACAGGCCCCTTTACGAGCAGTACTTC CASSQGRDRPLYEQYF
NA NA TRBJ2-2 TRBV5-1 TGCGCCAGCAGCTTTGATGGAGGCACCGGGGAGCTGTTTTTT CASSFDGGTGELFF
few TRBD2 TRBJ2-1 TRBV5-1 TGCGCCAGCAGCCTTGTCACTAGCGGGATATACAATGAGCAGTTCTTC CASSLVTSGIYNEQFF
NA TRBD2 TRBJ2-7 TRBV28 TGTGCCAGCTGGGGGGGAGACGGCCACGAGCAGTACTTC CASWGGDGHEQYF
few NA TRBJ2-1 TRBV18 TGTGCCAGCTCACTGCTAGTGAGCTACAATGAGCAGTTCTTC CASSLLVSYNEQFF
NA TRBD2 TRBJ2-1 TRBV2 TGTGCCAGCAGCGAGGGACTAGCAGGGAGGAGTGAGCAGTTCTTC CASSEGLAGRSEQFF
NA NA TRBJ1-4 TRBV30 TGTGCCTGGAGTGTAACGGGGGTCGATGAAAAACTGTTTTTT CAWSVTGVDEKLFF
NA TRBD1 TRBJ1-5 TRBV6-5 TGTGCCAGCAATGGACAGGAGCCATCACATCAGCCCCAGCATTTT CASNGQEPSHQPQHF
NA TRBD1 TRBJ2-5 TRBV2 TGTGCCAGCAAGGACAGGGGCCAAGAGACCCAGTACTTC CASKDRGQETQYF
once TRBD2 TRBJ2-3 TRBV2 TGTGCCAGCCAGCTAGCGGGGGGGCCAGATACGCAGTATTTT CASQLAGGPDTQYF
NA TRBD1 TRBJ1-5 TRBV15 TGTGCCACCAGCGGGGACAGGGGACAGCCCCAGCATTTT CATSGDRGQPQHF
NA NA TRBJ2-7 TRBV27 TGTGCCAGCAGTTTTCTCGAGACTAGAGCCTACGAGCAGTACTTC CASSFLETRAYEQYF
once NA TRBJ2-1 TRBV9 TGTGCCAGCAGCGGTGAGCGGTACGGGCAGTTCTTC CASSGERYGQFF
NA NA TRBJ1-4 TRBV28 TGTGCCAGCAGTTCCCTCTCATATGCTAGGGAAAAACTGTTTTTT CASSSLSYAREKLFF
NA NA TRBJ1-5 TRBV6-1 TGTGCCACCATGCGGCAGGGTTATAGCAATCAGCCCCAGCATTTT CATMRQGYSNQPQHF
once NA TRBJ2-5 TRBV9 TGTGCCAGCAGCGTACAACAGGAGAAGGGGGAGACCCAGTACTTC CASSVQQEKGETQYF
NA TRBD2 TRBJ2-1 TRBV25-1 TGTGCCAGCTCTAGCGGGGGGGCCCGGCGAAATGAGCAGTTCTTC CASSSGGARRNEQFF
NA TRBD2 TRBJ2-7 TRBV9 TGTGCCAGCAGCCCCGGGGGTGCGGGGGTCTACGAGCAGTACTTC CASSPGGAGVYEQYF
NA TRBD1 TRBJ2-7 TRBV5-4 TGTGCCAGCAGCACCGGACAGGGTGTGGGCGAGCAGTACTTC CASSTGQGVGEQYF
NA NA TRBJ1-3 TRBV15 TGTGCCACCAGCAGAGATCGGGCAGGAGGTGGAAACACCATATATTTT CATSRDRAGGGNTIYF
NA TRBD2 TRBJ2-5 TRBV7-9 TGTGCCAGCAGCTTAGCCTCGGGGGGACGGAACCAAGAGACCCAGTACTTC CASSLASGGRNQETQYF
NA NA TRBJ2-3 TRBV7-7 TGTGCCAGCAGCTCAGGGTCCACAGATACGCAGTATTTT CASSSGSTDTQYF
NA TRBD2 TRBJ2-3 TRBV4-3 TGCGCCAGCAGCCAAGTTTGGACTAGCGGCGATACGCAGTATTTT CASSQVWTSGDTQYF
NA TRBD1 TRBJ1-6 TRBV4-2 TGTGCCAGCAGCCAAGAGGGAACCGCCGGGACAGGGAGGACCTCCTATAATTCACCCCTCCACTTT CASSQEGTAGTGRTSYNSPLHF
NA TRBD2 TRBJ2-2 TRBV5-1 TGCGCCAGCAGCCCCTGCTTTTATATAGCGGGGTACGAACACCGGGGAGCTGTTTTT CASSPCFYIAGYEHRGAVF
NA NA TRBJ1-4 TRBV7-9 TGTGCCAGCAGCTATTGGAGGGGCGATGGTGAAAAACTGTTTTTT CASSYWRGDGEKLFF
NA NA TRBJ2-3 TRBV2 TGTGCCAGCATTCGGGTCCAAACCCCAGATACGCAGTATTTT CASIRVQTPDTQYF
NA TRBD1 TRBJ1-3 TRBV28 TGTGCCAGCAGTTTAGTCGATTGGACAGGGGGGATCTCTGGAAACACCATATATTTT CASSLVDWTGGISGNTIYF
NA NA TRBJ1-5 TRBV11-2 TGTGCCAGCAGCTTAGGAACAGCTCATAGCAATCAGCCCCAGCATTTT CASSLGTAHSNQPQHF
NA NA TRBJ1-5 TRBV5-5 TGTGCCAGCAGCCCCCTCTATAGCAATCAGCCCCAGCATTTT CASSPLYSNQPQHF
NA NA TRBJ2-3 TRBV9 TGTGCCAGCAGCTACGGGGTAGGACCCCCATCAGATACGCAGTATTTT CASSYGVGPPSDTQYF
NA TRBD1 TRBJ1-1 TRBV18 TGTGCCAGCTCACTAGAGGACAGGGGACAAGCTTTCTTT CASSLEDRGQAFF
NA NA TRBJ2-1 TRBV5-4 TGTGCCAGCAGCTTGGGGTGGGTAGCTGAGCAGTTCTTC CASSLGWVAEQFF
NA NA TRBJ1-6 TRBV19 TGTGCCAGTAGTTCCCCAGGAATTAATTCACCCCTCCACTTT CASSSPGINSPLHF
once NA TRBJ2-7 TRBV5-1 TGCGCCAGCATGGGGCATCGGGAGCAGTACTTC CASMGHREQYF
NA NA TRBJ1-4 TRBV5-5 TGTGCCAGCAGCTTTGGTATCGGGGCAACTAATGAAAAACTGTTTTTT CASSFGIGATNEKLFF
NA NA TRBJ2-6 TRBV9 TGTGCCAGCAGAGCGCCTGGGGCCAACGTCCTGACTTTC CASRAPGANVLTF
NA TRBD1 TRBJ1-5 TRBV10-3 TGTGCCATCAGTGAGTACGGGACAGATAATCAGCCCCAGCATTTT CAISEYGTDNQPQHF
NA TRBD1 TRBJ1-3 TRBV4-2 TGTGCCAGCAGCTTTTTTGACAGGGTGAACATATATTTT CASSFFDRVNIYF
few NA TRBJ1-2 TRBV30 TGTGCCTGGAGTTCAGGGCTTGGGTATGGCTACACCTTC CAWSSGLGYGYTF
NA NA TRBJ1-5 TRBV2 TGTGCCAGCAGCCGGGAGCGCATCAATCAGCCCCAGCATTTT CASSRERINQPQHF
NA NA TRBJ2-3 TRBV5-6 TGTGCCAGCAGCTCGAGAGATACGCAGTATTTT CASSSRDTQYF
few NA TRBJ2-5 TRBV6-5 TGTGCCAGCAGTTACTCGATCGGGGAGACCCAGTACTTC CASSYSIGETQYF
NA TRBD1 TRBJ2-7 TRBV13 TGTGCCAGCAGCTTATGGTCCACGGGACAGGGGGTTTACGAGCAGTACTTC CASSLWSTGQGVYEQYF
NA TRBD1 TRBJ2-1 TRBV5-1 TGCGCCAGCAGCGAGACAGGGGGCTTAAATGAGCAGTTCTTC CASSETGGLNEQFF
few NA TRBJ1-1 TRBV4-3 TGCGCCAGCAGCCAAGATATCACGGTGAACACTGAAGCTTTCTTT CASSQDITVNTEAFF
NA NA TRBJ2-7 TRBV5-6 TGTGCCAGCAGCTTGGACAGACTAACCTACGAGCAGTACTTC CASSLDRLTYEQYF
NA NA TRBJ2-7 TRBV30 TGTGCCTGGAGTGGGCTGGGAGGCCCCTACGAGCAGTACTTC CAWSGLGGPYEQYF